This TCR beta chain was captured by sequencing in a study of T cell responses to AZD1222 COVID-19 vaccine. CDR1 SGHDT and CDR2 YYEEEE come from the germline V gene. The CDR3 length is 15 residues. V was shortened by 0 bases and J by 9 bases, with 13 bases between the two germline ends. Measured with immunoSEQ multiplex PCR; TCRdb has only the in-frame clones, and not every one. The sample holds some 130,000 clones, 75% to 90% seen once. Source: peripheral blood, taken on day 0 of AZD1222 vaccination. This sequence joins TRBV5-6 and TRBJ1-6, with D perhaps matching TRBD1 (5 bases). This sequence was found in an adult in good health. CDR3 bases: TGTGCCAGCAGCTTGGTGGCAGGGCTTATTTCACCCCTCCACTTT. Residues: CASSLVAGLISPLHF.